The sample holds one count of the clone carrying this T cell receptor (beta chain). What it recognizes is unknown. These data are taken from a study of OX40 agonist ivuxolimab in advanced cancers. Study context: A diagnosis of hepatocellular carcinoma, melanoma, renal cell or head and neck cancer was present in dose-escalation patients. It was permissible to have had prior anti-PD-1, anti-PD-L1 or anti-CTLA-4 therapy, and around 40% had some. The study reported partial responses in three patients: one hepatocellular carcinoma, two cutaneous melanoma.

Using immunoSEQ multiplex PCR, the repertoire was profiled, and TCRdb retains in-frame clones only, with some absent. The data hold about 98,000 clones, with about nine tenths observed a single time. Study-wide results and limits: Averaged across samples, CD8+ T cells carried more expanded clones than CD4+ did.

Germline lookup yields CDR1 MNHNS and CDR2 SASEGT. The CDR3 spans 13 residues. Unmatched junction bases numbered 3, after V lost 6 bases and J lost 3 bases. The chain has TRBV6-1 and TRBJ2-3; 7 nucleotides match TRBD1. Here the sequenced sample was CD4+ or CD8+ T cells sorted from blood, taken in a trial of the OX40 agonist ivuxolimab. The sequence derives from an adult with an advanced solid tumor such as melanoma, head and neck, liver or kidney cancer. CDR3 bases: TGTGCCAGCAGACTGACAGGGACAGATACGCAGTATTTT. Its protein is CASRLTGTDTQYF.